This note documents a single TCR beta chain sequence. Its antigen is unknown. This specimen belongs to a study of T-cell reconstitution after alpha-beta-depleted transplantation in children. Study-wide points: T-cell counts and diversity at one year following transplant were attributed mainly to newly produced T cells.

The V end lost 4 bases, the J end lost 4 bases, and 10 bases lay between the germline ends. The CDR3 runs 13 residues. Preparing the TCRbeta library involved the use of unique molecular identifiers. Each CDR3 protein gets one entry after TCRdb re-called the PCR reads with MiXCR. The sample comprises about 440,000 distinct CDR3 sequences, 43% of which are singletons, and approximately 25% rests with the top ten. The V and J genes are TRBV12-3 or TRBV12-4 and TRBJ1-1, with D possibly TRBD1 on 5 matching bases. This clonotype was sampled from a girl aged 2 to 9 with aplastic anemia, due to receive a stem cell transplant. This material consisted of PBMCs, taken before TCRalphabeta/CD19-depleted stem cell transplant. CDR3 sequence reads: CASSSGDSTEAFF. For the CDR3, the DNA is TGTGCCAGCAGTTCGGGGGATAGCACTGAAGCTTTCTTT.